Each of the 22 T cell receptor beta chains below was sequenced from the same sample in a study of blood T cell repertoires in COVID-19. Some clones are missing from TCRdb's copy, which holds only in-frame ones; the method was immunoSEQ multiplex PCR. Here the sample spans around 330,000 clones, around 89% being singletons. Sequencing input: peripheral blood. These receptor sequences come from a woman aged 25 to 45 with COVID-19, enrolled during active disease.

The chain carries TRBV5-1 and TRBJ1-2, with D maybe TRBD1 (6 bases). V gave up 5 bases and J gave up 4 bases, with 15 bases separating them. The CDR3 contains 14 residues. Germline V gives CDR1 SGHRS, CDR2 YFSETQ. The chain's CDR3 is CASRADTGSYGYTF. In DNA, the CDR3 is TGCGCCAGCAGGGCCGATACAGGGAGCTATGGCTACACCTTC.

This sequence joins TRBV5-5 and TRBJ1-2, with D perhaps TRBD1 (5 bases). Germline CDR1 and CDR2: SGHKS and YYEKEE (reference sequence). CDR3 length equals 15 residues. Trimming took 1 base from V and 3 from J, leaving 13 bases between them. The CDR3 coding sequence is TGTGCCAGCAGCTTGTCTGCAGGGTGGGACTATGGCTACACCTTC. Its protein product is CASSLSAGWDYGYTF.

The chain combines TRBV19 with TRBJ2-3, with TRBD2 matching over 11 bases. Germline V gene lookup returns CDR1 LNHDA and CDR2 SQIVND (reference sequence). The CDR3 covers 14 residues. After removal of 8 bases from V and 8 bases from J, the junction contained 9 bases not matched to a gene. The CDR3 protein is CASGIAGGPGTQYF. CDR3 DNA sequence: TGTGCCAGTGGCATAGCGGGGGGGCCGGGTACGCAGTATTTT.

V gene TRBV5-5 combines with J gene TRBJ2-7, with D possibly matching TRBD1 (5 bases). This CDR3 region has 13 residues. V was shortened by 0 bases and J by 3 bases, with 7 bases between the two germline ends. Germline loops: CDR1 SGHKS, CDR2 YYEKEE (reference sequence). Written as DNA, the CDR3 is TGTGCCAGCAGCTTGGCCCAGGGCTACGAGCAGTACGTC. Protein product: CASSLAQGYEQYV.

This chain joins TRBV7-8 and TRBJ1-4; 8 bases fit TRBD1. The CDR3 is 16 residues long. Germline V gene sequence: CDR1 SGHVS, CDR2 FQNEAQ. V gave up 5 bases and J gave up 8 bases; unmatched junction bases: 13. DNA for the CDR3: TGTGCCAGCAGCCCGAACCCGACAGGGGCAGGGGAAAAACTGTTTTTT. Its translation: CASSPNPTGAGEKLFF. The full variable domain, with the rest looked up from reference TRBV7-8 and TRBJ1-4, is GAGVSQSPRYKVAKRGQDVALRCDPISGHVSLFWYQQALGQGPEFLTYFQNEAQLDKSGLPSDRFFAERPEGSVSTLKIQRTQQEDSAVYLCASSPNPTGAGEKLFFGSGTQLSVL.

The chain's CDR3 is CASERTTDTQYF. The CDR3 DNA is TGTGCCAGCGAGCGGACCACAGATACGCAGTATTTT. The rearrangement joins TRBV2 to TRBJ2-3, with D perhaps matching TRBD2 (5 bases). The germline V gene encodes CDR1 SNHLY and CDR2 FYNNEI. The V and J ends lost 8 bases and 2 bases respectively, with 8 bases between them. The CDR3 sequence is 12 residues long.

This chain uses TRBV2 with TRBJ2-7; D call uncertain. There are 11 residues in the CDR3. Per the germline V gene, CDR1 is SNHLY and CDR2 is FYNNEI. The V gene lost 5 bases and the J gene lost 7 bases, with 9 bases spanning the gap. The CDR3 loop is CASSRLREQYV. CDR3 bases: TGTGCCAGCAGTCGGTTGAGGGAGCAGTACGTC.

The chain recombines TRBV4-1 with TRBJ2-3; no clear D gene. Germline V CDR1 and CDR2: MGHRA, YSYEKL. CDR3 length: 15 amino acids. The ends were cut back, 1 base at V and 2 bases at J, with 10 bases in the middle. The CDR3 DNA sequence: TGCGCCAGCAGCCAAGCCCTAACTAACACAGATACGCAGTATTTT. It is translated as CASSQALTNTDTQYF.

As DNA, the CDR3 is TGTGCCAGCAGCGCCCAGGCATCCACAGATACGCAGTATTTT. It codes for CASSAQASTDTQYF. The genes are TRBV7-9 and TRBJ2-3; D call uncertain. CDR3 length: 14 amino acids. V was cut by 5 bases and J by 2 bases, with 11 bases left in between. CDR1 SEHNR and CDR2 FQNEAQ come from the germline V gene (reference sequence). The variable domain in full, completed from reference TRBV7-9 and TRBJ2-3, reads DTGVSQNPRHKITKRGQNVTFRCDPISEHNRLYWYRQTLGQGPEFLTYFQNEAQLEKSRLLSDRFSAERPKGSFSTLEIQRTEQGDSAMYLCASSAQASTDTQYFGPGTRLTVL.

The rearrangement joins TRBV7-2 to TRBJ2-1; a weak D match, TRBD2 (6 bases). V was cut by 1 base and J by 8 bases, with 6 bases left in between. The CDR3 has 12 amino acids. Per the germline V gene, CDR1 is SGHTA and CDR2 is FQGNSA. CDR3 protein: CASSLGDYEQFF. CDR3 DNA: TGTGCCAGCAGCTTAGGGGACTATGAGCAGTTCTTC. The variable domain in full, with the rest retrieved from reference TRBV7-2 and TRBJ2-1, is GAGVSQSPSNKVTEKGKDVELRCDPISGHTALYWYRQSLGQGLEFLIYFQGNSAPDKSGLPSDRFSAERTGGSVSTLTIQRTQQEDSAVYLCASSLGDYEQFFGPGTRLTVL.

This sequence joins TRBV5-1 and TRBJ2-1; D is perhaps TRBD2 (6 bases). This CDR3 comprises 16 residues. CDR1 is SGHRS and CDR2 is YFSETQ in the germline V gene. The V gene lost 5 bases and the J gene lost 5 bases, with 20 bases spanning the gap. This CDR3 reads CASSLRPGLLNNEQFF. Written as DNA, the CDR3 is TGCGCCAGCAGTTTGCGACCGGGACTCCTCAACAATGAGCAGTTCTTC.

The chain has TRBV2 and TRBJ1-3; D is possibly TRBD1 (6 bases). Germline lookup yields CDR1 SNHLY and CDR2 FYNNEI. V lost 4 bases to trimming and J lost 0 bases, with 10 bases between them. The CDR3 length is 15 residues. CDR3 coding DNA: TGTGCCAGCAGTGGTCAGGGGTTCTCTGGAAACACCATATATTTT. Amino acid sequence: CASSGQGFSGNTIYF.

In its sample, this clone was seen once. The chain links TRBV3-1 (or the pseudogene TRBV3-2) to TRBJ1-5, with 8 nucleotides matching TRBD1. This CDR3 is 14 amino acids long. V lost 4 bases to trimming and J lost 6 bases; unmatched junction nucleotides: 5. From germline, CDR1 is LGHDT and CDR2 YNNKEL (reference sequence). The CDR3 DNA follows: TGTGCCAGCAGCCTCGGACAGGGAGGTCAGCCCCAGCATTTT. It specifies CASSLGQGGQPQHF.

The CDR3 nucleotides read TGTGCCAGCAGCTCAGACAGGGAAATGGTCTTCTATGGCTACACCTTC. Encoded protein: CASSSDREMVFYGYTF. V gene TRBV9 combines with J gene TRBJ1-2; 7 bases are a match to TRBD1. This CDR3 is 16 amino acids long. Germline lookup yields CDR1 SGDLS and CDR2 YYNGEE. J was trimmed by 4 bases and V by 4 bases; bases with no gene match: 13.

V is TRBV6-6 and J is TRBJ2-5; tentative D call: TRBD2 (7 bases). The CDR3 is 15 residues long. Germline V lookup: CDR1 MNHNY, CDR2 SVGAGI (reference sequence). The V and J ends lost 6 bases and 5 bases respectively, with 19 bases between them. The CDR3 reads CASSLEGGAGETQYF. The CDR3 nucleotides are TGTGCCAGCAGCCTTGAGGGGGGGGCCGGGGAGACCCAGTACTTC.

V gene TRBV3-1 (or the pseudogene TRBV3-2) combines with J gene TRBJ2-7, with TRBD2 as a possible D gene (5 bases). Germline V gene data show CDR1 as LGHDT and CDR2 as YNNKEL (reference sequence). This CDR3 region has 13 residues. Trimming shortened V by 4 bases and J by 2 bases, and 9 bases separated the two germline ends. The CDR3 spells CASSLFGAYEQYF. The DNA of the CDR3 is TGTGCCAGCAGCCTATTCGGGGCCTACGAGCAGTACTTC.

The genes are TRBV5-5 and TRBJ2-2, with 7 bases identical to TRBD1. The CDR3 contains 13 residues. Germline CDR1 is SGHKS and CDR2 is YYEKEE (reference sequence). J lost 7 bases, V lost 3 bases, and 3 bases had no gene match. The CDR3 DNA follows: TGTGCCAGCAGCTGGCAGGGGGACGGGGAGCTGTTTTTT. Encoded protein: CASSWQGDGELFF.

The CDR3 is CASSSGTGVIQPQHF. CDR3 coding DNA: TGTGCCAGCAGCTCCGGGACAGGGGTTATTCAGCCCCAGCATTTT. The gene calls are TRBV7-2 and TRBJ1-5, with TRBD1 matching 10 bases. CDR3 length: 15 amino acids. Looked up from germline, CDR1 is SGHTA and CDR2 is FQGNSA. Unmatched junction bases numbered 6, after V lost 4 bases and J lost 6 bases.

This chain joins TRBV5-6 and TRBJ1-3; no clear D gene. The CDR3 contains 12 residues. V was clipped by 7 bases and J by 4 bases, with 9 bases between them. Germline V gene data show CDR1 as SGHDT and CDR2 as YYEEEE. This CDR3 is CASGSGGNTIYF. The CDR3 DNA is TGTGCCAGCGGCTCAGGAGGAAACACCATATATTTT.

J is TRBJ1-6 and V is TRBV5-4; D is unresolved. V was pared by 1 base and J by 7 bases, with 9 bases between. The germline V gene encodes CDR1 SGHNT and CDR2 YYREEE (reference sequence). This CDR3 contains 14 residues. CDR3 protein: CASSLYGSNSPLHF. As DNA, the CDR3 is TGTGCCAGCAGCTTGTACGGGTCAAATTCACCCCTCCACTTT.

The chain is built from TRBV19 and TRBJ2-1; weak D call: TRBD2 (6 bases). CDR3 length: 16 residues. Trimming stripped 3 bases from V and 0 bases from J, with 12 bases between. The germline gives CDR1 LNHDA, CDR2 SQIVND (reference sequence). The CDR3 DNA reads TGTGCCAGTAGTATTCCGCGGGGACCCTCCTACAATGAGCAGTTCTTC. As protein: CASSIPRGPSYNEQFF. The variable domain in full, completed from reference TRBV19 and TRBJ2-1, reads DGGITQSPKYLFRKEGQNVTLSCEQNLNHDAMYWYRQDPGQGLRLIYYSQIVNDFQKGDIAEGYSVSREKKESFPLTVTSAQKNPTAFYLCASSIPRGPSYNEQFFGPGTRLTVL.

This chain joins TRBV7-9 and TRBJ1-2; TRBD1 matches 7 bases. This CDR3 spans 13 amino acids. Per the germline V gene, CDR1 is SEHNR and CDR2 is FQNEAQ (reference sequence). V gave up 6 bases and J gave up 4 bases; unmatched junction bases: 5. DNA for the CDR3: TGTGCCAGCAGGGGGGACAGACGCTATGGCTACACCTTC. It yields the protein CASRGDRRYGYTF.